This T cell receptor beta chain originates from a study of blood T cell repertoires in COVID-19. For the study at large: Italy, Spain and the United States were the sources of the convalescent and acute COVID-19 samples. From T cells, B-cell-depleted T cells, or PBMCs came the material, which was cDNA or gDNA.

Per the study methods: Amplified reference gene primers provided the basis for estimating nucleated cell counts. Method: immunoSEQ multiplex PCR; TCRdb's copy keeps in-frame clones and lacks some. V and J calls and clone size are those listed in that table; D and trimming were worked out from the DNA. The table lists a few hundred thousand clones, roughly 80% of them singletons. With 3 bases removed from V and 2 bases from J, the gap between germline ends came to 18 bases. This CDR3 is 16 amino acids long. CDR1 is SGHDT and CDR2 is YYEEEE in the germline V gene. The origin of this receptor is a woman aged 80 or older with acute or convalescent COVID-19. Sequencing was performed on peripheral blood. The chain is built from TRBV5-6 and TRBJ2-7, with a tentative D call TRBD2 (6 bases). DNA of the CDR3: TGTGCCAGCAGCTCCCGGGGGACTCCTTCCCCCTACGAGCAGTACTTC. This translates into CASSSRGTPSPYEQYF. Based on the CDR3 plus reference TRBV5-6 and TRBJ2-7, the full variable domain is DAGVTQSPTHLIKTRGQQVTLRCSPKSGHDTVSWYQQALGQGPQFIFQYYEEEERQRGNFPDRFSGHQFPNYSSELNVNALLLGDSALYLCASSSRGTPSPYEQYFGPGTRLTVT.